This T cell receptor beta chain is drawn from a study of CD8 T cells in ankylosing spondylitis. Trimming removed 3 bases from V and 4 bases from J, with 12 bases in between. CDR1 and CDR2 (germline): KGHSH, LQKENI. CDR3 length: 14 amino acids. Preparation of TCR beta libraries was done by quantitative 5'-RACE with molecular barcodes. TCRdb re-derived calls from the 5' RACE reads in MiXCR, one entry per CDR3 protein. This table holds a few hundred thousand distinct CDR3 sequences, 6.5% to 10% found once. Study-wide results and limits: What seemed typical of ankylosing spondylitis blood was a TCR beta motif built from roughly eight highly homologous variants.

This clonotype appeared a few times. Its antigen is currently unknown. The chain employs TRBV18 and TRBJ1-1; possibly TRBD1 for D (6 bases). Material for sequencing was blood, either unsorted or a sorted T cell fraction (not recorded which). This sequence was found in a male donor with ankylosing spondylitis. The CDR3 bases are TGTGCCAGCTCACCTAGGGGGAAGAGCACTGAAGCTTTCTTT. It encodes CASSPRGKSTEAFF. The full variable domain, its missing parts supplied by reference TRBV18 and TRBJ1-1, is NAGVMQNPRHLVRRRGQEARLRCSPMKGHSHVYWYRQLPEEGLKFMVYLQKENIIDESGMPKERFSAEFPKEGPSILRIQQVVRGDSAAYFCASSPRGKSTEAFFGQGTRLTVV.